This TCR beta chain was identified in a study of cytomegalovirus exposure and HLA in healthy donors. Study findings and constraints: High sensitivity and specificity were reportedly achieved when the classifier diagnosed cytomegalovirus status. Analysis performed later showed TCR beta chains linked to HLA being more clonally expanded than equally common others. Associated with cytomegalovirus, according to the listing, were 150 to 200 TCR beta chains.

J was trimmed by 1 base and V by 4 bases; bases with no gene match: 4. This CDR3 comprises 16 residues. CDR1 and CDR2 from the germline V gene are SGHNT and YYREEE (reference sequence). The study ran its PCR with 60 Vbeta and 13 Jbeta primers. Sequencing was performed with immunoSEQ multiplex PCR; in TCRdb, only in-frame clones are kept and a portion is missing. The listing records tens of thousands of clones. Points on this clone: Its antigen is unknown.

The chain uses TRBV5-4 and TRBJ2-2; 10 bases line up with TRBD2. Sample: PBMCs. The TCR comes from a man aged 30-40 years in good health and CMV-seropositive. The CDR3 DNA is TGTGCCAGCAGCCTTCGGACTAGCGGGAACACCGGGGAGCTGTTTTTT. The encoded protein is CASSLRTSGNTGELFF.